There are a few counts of the clone carrying this T cell receptor beta chain. The data originate from a study of response to subunit inactivated influenza vaccine. Each CDR3 protein is one row after TCRdb ran MiXCR on the RT-PCR reads. The data contain about 160,000 distinct CDR3 sequences, approximately 10% of them singletons. There are 21 residues in the CDR3. From germline, CDR1 is SGHAT and CDR2 FQNNGV. Between the trimmed V and J ends, which lost 1 base and 3 bases, there was a span of 30 bases. The genes are TRBV11-2 and TRBJ1-1; tentatively, D is TRBD1 (6 bases). This receptor was taken from a man aged 50 to 59 who received an inactivated influenza vaccine. The sequencing here drew on non-naive T cells sorted from PBMCs, taken more than 35 days after vaccination. CDR3: CASSLVLSLKPDRPPDTEAFF. The CDR3 DNA is TGTGCCAGCAGCTTAGTCCTCTCCCTTAAACCTGACAGGCCGCCTGACACTGAAGCTTTCTTT.